The T cell receptor (beta chain) described here comes from a study of a mutant IDH1 vaccine in newly diagnosed glioma. Study information: First vaccine doses came 4-6 weeks after radiotherapy alone, or with temozolomide cycles.

Time point in this sample: week 47, end of study. Vaccination comprised doses that each held 300 ug of mutant IDH1 20-mer peptide, plus topical imiquimod. To note about this clone: The antigen is unknown.

General study points: Of all patients, about 93% showed vaccine-induced immune responses.

This table comes from immunoSEQ multiplex PCR, and its TCRdb copy is limited to in-frame clones, with some not included. Among about 54,000 clones listed, around four fifths were seen once. The CDR3 contains 16 residues. With 0 bases removed from V and 3 bases from J, the gap between germline ends came to 15 bases. The germline gives CDR1 SGHDT, CDR2 YYEEEE. The rearrangement joins TRBV5-6 to TRBJ1-2; D not resolved. The sequence was obtained from a woman in her 50s with glioma. This sample comprised PBMCs, obtained from a glioma patient whose treatment included an IDH1 peptide vaccine. In nucleotides, the CDR3 is TGTGCCAGCAGCTTGGTAGCTGGTCAGAACTACTATGGCTACACCTTC. Translated: CASSLVAGQNYYGYTF.